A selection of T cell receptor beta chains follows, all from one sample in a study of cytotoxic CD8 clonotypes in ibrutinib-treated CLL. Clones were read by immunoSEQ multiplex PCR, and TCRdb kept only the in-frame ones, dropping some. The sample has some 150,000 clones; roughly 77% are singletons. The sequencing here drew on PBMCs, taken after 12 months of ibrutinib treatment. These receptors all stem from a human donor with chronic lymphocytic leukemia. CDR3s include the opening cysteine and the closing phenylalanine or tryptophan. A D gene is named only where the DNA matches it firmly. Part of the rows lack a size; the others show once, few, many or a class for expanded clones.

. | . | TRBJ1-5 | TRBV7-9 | TGTGCCAGCAGCTTACCGGCTCAGCCCCAGCATTTT | CASSLPAQPQHF
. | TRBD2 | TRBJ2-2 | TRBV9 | TGTGCCAGCAGCGCCCCGGGGGGGGCGCCGAACACCGGGGAGCTGTTTTTT | CASSAPGGAPNTGELFF
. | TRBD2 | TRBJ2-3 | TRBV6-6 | TGTGCCAGCAGGGGGGACTACACAGATACGCAGTATTTT | CASRGDYTDTQYF
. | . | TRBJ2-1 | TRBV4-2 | TGTGCCAGCAGCCAAGATGGAAGGGGGAACTCCTACAATGAGCAGTTCTTC | CASSQDGRGNSYNEQFF
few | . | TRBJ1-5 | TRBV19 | TGTGCCAGTAGTATAGTGTCAGGGAACAATCAGCCCCAGCATTTT | CASSIVSGNNQPQHF
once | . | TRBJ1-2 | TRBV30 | TGTGCCTGGAGTCTAGGGTGGCGGGGCTACACCTTC | CAWSLGWRGYTF
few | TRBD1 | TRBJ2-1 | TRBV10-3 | TGTGCCATCAGTGGGGGGGACAGGAAGTCCCTCTACAATGAGCAGTTCTTC | CAISGGDRKSLYNEQFF
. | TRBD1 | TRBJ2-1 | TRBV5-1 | TGCGCCAGCAGCACGGGACAGGGGGCGGGTGAGCAGTTCTTC | CASSTGQGAGEQFF
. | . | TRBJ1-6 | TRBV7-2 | TGTGCCAGCAGCTTAGAAAACAGCCGGGGAACCCTCCACTTT | CASSLENSRGTLHF
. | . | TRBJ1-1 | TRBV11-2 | TGTGCCAGCAGCTTAGAACAGGGCATCACTGAAGCTTTCTTT | CASSLEQGITEAFF
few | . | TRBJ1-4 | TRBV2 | TGTGCCAGCAGTGAAGTCCGGGGGTTGAGGGAAAAACTGTTTTTT | CASSEVRGLREKLFF
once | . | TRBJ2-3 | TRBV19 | TGTGCCAGTACCACCCGCGGGGAGAGACCAGATACGCAGTATTTT | CASTTRGERPDTQYF
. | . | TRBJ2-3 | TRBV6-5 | TGTGCCAGCAGTTACAGGAGTACGCAGTATTTT | CASSYRSTQYF
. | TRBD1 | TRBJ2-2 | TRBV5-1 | TGCGCCAGCAGCTTGGACGTCGGACAGGCCTTAACCGGGGAGCTGTTTTTT | CASSLDVGQALTGELFF
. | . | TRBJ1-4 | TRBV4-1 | TGCGCCAGCAGCCCCTCCGGGACTGTAAATGAAAAACTGTTTTTT | CASSPSGTVNEKLFF
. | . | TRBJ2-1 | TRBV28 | TGTGCCAGCACCCTTTTGGGGAATGAGCAGTTCTTC | CASTLLGNEQFF
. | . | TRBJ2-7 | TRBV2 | TGTGCCAGCAGTCCCCAAAGGGACGAGCAGTACTTC | CASSPQRDEQYF
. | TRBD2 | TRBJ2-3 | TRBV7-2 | TGTGCCAGCAGCTTAGCGCTTAGCGGGATGTATACGCAGTATTTT | CASSLALSGMYTQYF
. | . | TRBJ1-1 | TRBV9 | TGTGCCAGCAGCGTGGCAGGACATTTTGAAGCTTTCTTT | CASSVAGHFEAFF
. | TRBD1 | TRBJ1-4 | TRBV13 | TGTGCCAGCAGGGATGGGACAGCAACTAATGAAAAACTGTTTTTT | CASRDGTATNEKLFF
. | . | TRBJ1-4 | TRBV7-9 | TGTGCCAGCAGCTTAGGAGCCACGGGAACTAATGAAAAACTGTTTTTT | CASSLGATGTNEKLFF
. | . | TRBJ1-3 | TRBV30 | TGTGCCTGGGGGGGGTCTGGAAACACCATATATTTT | CAWGGSGNTIYF
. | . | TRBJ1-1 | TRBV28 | TGTGCCAGCAGTTTGGATTACACTGAAGCTTTCTTT | CASSLDYTEAFF
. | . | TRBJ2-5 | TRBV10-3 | TGTGCCATCAGTATCCGGGGACAAGAGACCCAGTACTTC | CAISIRGQETQYF
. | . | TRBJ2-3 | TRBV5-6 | TGTGCCAGCAGCTTGGCCGGCAGGAGCACAGATACGCAGTATTTT | CASSLAGRSTDTQYF
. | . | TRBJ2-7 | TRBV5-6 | TGTGCCAGCAGAAAGGCGCCTCTGGAGCAGTACTTC | CASRKAPLEQYF
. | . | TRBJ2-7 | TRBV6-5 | TGTGCCAGCGGTGACAGGTACGAGCAGTACTTC | CASGDRYEQYF
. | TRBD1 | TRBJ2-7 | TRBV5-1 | TGCGCCAGCAGCCCGACCACAGGGGGCTCCTACGAGCAGTACTTC | CASSPTTGGSYEQYF
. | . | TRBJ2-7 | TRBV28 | TGTGCCAGCAGCAGGACAGAAATATACGAGCAGTACTTC | CASSRTEIYEQYF
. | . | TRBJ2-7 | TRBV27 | TGTGCCAGCAGTTCAGGACCCGCCTACGAGCAGTACTTC | CASSSGPAYEQYF
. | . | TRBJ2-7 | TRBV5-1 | TGCGCCAGCAGCTTCCGGGGCAGGTCCTACGAGCAGTACTTC | CASSFRGRSYEQYF
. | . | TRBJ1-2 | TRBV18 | TGTGCCAGCTCACCACTTACGGGAAGGGATGGCTACACCTTC | CASSPLTGRDGYTF
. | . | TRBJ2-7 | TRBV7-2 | TGTGCCAGCAGCGTAGGGGGCGGGATAACCTACGAGCAGTACTTC | CASSVGGGITYEQYF
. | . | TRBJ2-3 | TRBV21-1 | TGTGCCAGCAGCAAAGGGGGGACTAGCGGGGTTTCAGATACGCAGTATTTT | CASSKGGTSGVSDTQYF
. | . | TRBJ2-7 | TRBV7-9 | TGTGCCAGCAGCTTAAGGGACGGGAGCTCCTACGAGCAGTACTTC | CASSLRDGSSYEQYF
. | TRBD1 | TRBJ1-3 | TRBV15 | TGTGCCACCAGCAGAGGGACAGGTGGAAACACCATATATTTT | CATSRGTGGNTIYF
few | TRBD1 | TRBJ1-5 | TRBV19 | TGTGCCAGTAGTACGACAGGGATCAATCAGCCCCAGCATTTT | CASSTTGINQPQHF
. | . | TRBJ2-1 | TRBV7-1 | TGTGCCAGCAGCTTAGCGCGGTTCGGCTCCTCTAAGCAGTTCTTC | CASSLARFGSSKQFF
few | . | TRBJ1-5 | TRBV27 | TGTGCCAGCAGTTTAATAGGGAACCAGCCCCAGCATTTT | CASSLIGNQPQHF
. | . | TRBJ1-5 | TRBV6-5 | TGTGCCAGCAGTTACTCCAGGGTAGGTCAGCCCCAGCATTTT | CASSYSRVGQPQHF
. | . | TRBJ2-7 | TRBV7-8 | TGTGCCAGCACCCGGGGGACGGGCAGCTCCTACGAGCAGTACTTC | CASTRGTGSSYEQYF